One T cell receptor (beta chain) is described in this entry. Its antigen is currently unknown. Libraries were prepared by immunoSEQ multiplex PCR; TCRdb keeps only in-frame clonotypes and omits some of them. Among 250,000 to 350,000 clones listed, more than 75% were seen once. The data belong to a study of cytomegalovirus exposure and HLA in healthy donors. Regarding the study as a whole: The study found most TCR sequences rare, yet found some public TCRs in many donors. Reported performance of the classifier showed diagnosis of cytomegalovirus status with high specificity and sensitivity.

Trimming stripped 1 base from V and 2 bases from J, with 15 bases between. The CDR3 covers 17 residues. Germline assignment: CDR1 MNHNS and CDR2 SASEGT. Sequenced sample: PBMCs. The V gene is TRBV6-1, the J gene TRBJ2-1; D is perhaps TRBD1 (5 bases). This TCR came from a woman aged 18-29 years in good health and CMV-seronegative. CDR3 DNA sequence: TGTGCCAGCAGTGAAGAATGGGCAGGGCCACCCTACAATGAGCAGTTCTTC. Translated, it gives CASSEEWAGPPYNEQFF.